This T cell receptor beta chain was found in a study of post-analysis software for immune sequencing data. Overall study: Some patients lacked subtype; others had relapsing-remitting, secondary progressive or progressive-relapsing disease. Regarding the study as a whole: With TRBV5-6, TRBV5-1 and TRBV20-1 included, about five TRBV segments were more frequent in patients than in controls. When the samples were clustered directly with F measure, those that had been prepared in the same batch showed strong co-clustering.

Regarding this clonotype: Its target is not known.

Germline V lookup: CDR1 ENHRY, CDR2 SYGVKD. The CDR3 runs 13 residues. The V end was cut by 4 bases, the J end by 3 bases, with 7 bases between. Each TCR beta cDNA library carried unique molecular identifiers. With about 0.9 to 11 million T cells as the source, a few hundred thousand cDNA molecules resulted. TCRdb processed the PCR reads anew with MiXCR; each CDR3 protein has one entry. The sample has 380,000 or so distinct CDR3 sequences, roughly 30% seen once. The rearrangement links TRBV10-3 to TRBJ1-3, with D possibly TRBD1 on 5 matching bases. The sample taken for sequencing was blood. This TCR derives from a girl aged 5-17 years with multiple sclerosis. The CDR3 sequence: CAISGQGGNTIYF. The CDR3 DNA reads TGTGCCATCAGTGGCCAGGGTGGAAACACCATATATTTT.